These 22 T cell receptor beta chains were all obtained from the same sample, sequenced in a study of shared clonotypes between healthy human individuals. Clones were sequenced by immunoSEQ multiplex PCR, and TCRdb holds only the in-frame ones, with some missing. The sample lists millions of clones, approximately 90% seen once, with 0.13% to 0.15% in the top ten. The sequenced sample consisted of naive CD4+ T cells sorted from blood. Noted subset: CD45RA+ positively selected. These TCRs come from a young man in good health.

About this clone: The sample carries other DNA sequences with the same CDR3. This chain connects TRBV7-2 to TRBJ2-2; 9 positions agree with TRBD1. V trimming: 4 bases; J trimming: 2 bases; junction bases outside the gene matches: 5. Germline V lookup: CDR1 SGHTA, CDR2 FQGNSA. The CDR3 runs 16 residues. The CDR3 sequence is CASSSRTGANTGELFF. In DNA, the CDR3 is TGTGCCAGCAGCTCACGGACAGGGGCCAACACCGGGGAGCTGTTTTTT.

This chain uses TRBV10-2 with TRBJ2-7, with 11 bases identical to TRBD1. Germline trimming cut 2 bases from V and 3 bases from J; bases unmatched to any gene: 6. The CDR3 is 16 residues long. The germline V gene has CDR1 WSHSY and CDR2 SAAADI. The CDR3 DNA reads TGCGCCAGCAGTGAGCCAGGGGGACAGGGGGGCTACGAGCAGTACTTC. Translating it yields CASSEPGGQGGYEQYF.

The chain carries TRBV4-1 and TRBJ2-7; 8 positions match TRBD2. Looked up from germline, CDR1 is MGHRA and CDR2 is YSYEKL. Trimming cost V 6 bases and J 5 bases; bases outside gene matches: 12. The CDR3 length is 15 residues. The CDR3 nucleotides read TGCGCCAGCAGGACTCTAGCGGGTGAGTGGAACGAGCAGTACTTC. Protein: CASRTLAGEWNEQYF.

The chain links TRBV10-3 to TRBJ1-3; D is unclear. CDR1 is ENHRY and CDR2 is SYGVKD in the germline V gene. The CDR3 is 15 residues long. The ends were cut back, 8 bases at V and 0 bases at J, with 14 bases in the middle. CDR3 coding DNA: TGTGCCATCGGCTCAACGGAGTCCTCTGGAAACACCATATATTTT. It codes for CAIGSTESSGNTIYF.

The rearrangement uses TRBV5-1 and TRBJ2-5; 9 nucleotides match TRBD2. Per the germline V gene, CDR1 is SGHRS and CDR2 is YFSETQ. The CDR3 runs 16 residues. V shed 4 bases, J shed 3 bases, and the junction held 10 bases outside the gene matches. The CDR3 sequence: CASSKSAGGLKETQYF. The CDR3 region has the DNA TGCGCCAGCAGCAAATCAGCGGGGGGCCTGAAAGAGACCCAGTACTTC.

The rearrangement links TRBV5-1 to TRBJ1-4, with D uncertain. The CDR3 runs 13 residues. V was pared by 0 bases and J by 5 bases, with 5 bases between. In germline, CDR1 is SGHRS, CDR2 YFSETQ. The chain's CDR3 is CASSLDANEKLFF. Written as DNA, the CDR3 is TGCGCCAGCAGCTTGGATGCAAATGAAAAACTGTTTTTT. The variable domain in full, with the rest retrieved from reference TRBV5-1 and TRBJ1-4, is KAGVTQTPRYLIKTRGQQVTLSCSPISGHRSVSWYQQTPGQGLQFLFEYFSETQRNKGNFPGRFSGRQFSNSRSEMNVSTLELGDSALYLCASSLDANEKLFFGSGTQLSVL.

The genes are TRBV9 and TRBJ1-1, with D unclear. Germline values: CDR1 SGDLS, CDR2 YYNGEE. The CDR3 length is 13 residues. Trimming shortened V by 0 bases and J by 5 bases, and 8 bases separated the two germline ends. The CDR3, as DNA: TGTGCCAGCAGCGTAGAAGAGTGGACTGAAGCTTTCTTT. This encodes CASSVEEWTEAFF.

The chain employs TRBV2 and TRBJ2-7, with D possibly matching TRBD2 (5 bases). Germline loops: CDR1 SNHLY, CDR2 FYNNEI. This CDR3 is built from 15 residues. Trimming cost V 7 bases and J 0 bases, with 16 bases left between them. In DNA form, the CDR3 reads TGTGCCAGCACCTATGCCCCTACTAGCTCCTACGAGCAGTACTTC. Encoded protein: CASTYAPTSSYEQYF. Full variable domain (missing parts from reference TRBV2 and TRBJ2-7): EPEVTQTPSHQVTQMGQEVILRCVPISNHLYFYWYRQILGQKVEFLVSFYNNEISEKSEIFDDQFSVERPDGSNFTLKIRSTKLEDSAMYFCASTYAPTSSYEQYFGPGTRLTVT.

This chain uses TRBV18 with TRBJ2-1; 7 bases line up with TRBD1. V lost 2 bases to trimming and J lost 9 bases; unmatched junction nucleotides: 7. This CDR3 has 14 residues. Looked up from germline, CDR1 is KGHSH and CDR2 is LQKENI. CDR3 sequence reads: CASSPRGQGSEQFF. CDR3 bases: TGTGCCAGCTCACCAAGGGGGCAGGGGAGTGAGCAGTTCTTC.

V gene TRBV2 combines with J gene TRBJ1-1; perhaps TRBD1 as D (5 bases). Germline-derived CDR1 and CDR2 are SNHLY and FYNNEI. V was pared by 7 bases and J by 0 bases, with 9 bases between. The CDR3 sequence is 13 residues long. This chain's CDR3 is CASKGTMNTEAFF. The DNA of the CDR3 is TGTGCCAGCAAAGGGACCATGAACACTGAAGCTTTCTTT.

The rearrangement joins TRBV28 to TRBJ1-2; D ambiguous. Trimming cost V 3 bases and J 2 bases, with 10 bases left between them. Germline V lookup: CDR1 MDHEN, CDR2 SYDVKM. This CDR3 region has 14 residues. The CDR3 DNA follows: TGTGCCAGCAGTTTGAAGGGAATAAACTATGGCTACACCTTC. Translating gives CASSLKGINYGYTF.

The chain employs TRBV30 and TRBJ2-6; D is possibly TRBD2 (5 bases). V gave up 0 bases and J gave up 0 bases, with 15 bases separating them. From germline, CDR1 is GTSNPN and CDR2 SVGIG (reference sequence). The CDR3 is 18 amino acids. This CDR3 reads CAWSVGGRRSSGANVLTF. The CDR3 coding sequence is TGTGCCTGGAGTGTAGGAGGACGGCGAAGCTCTGGGGCCAACGTCCTGACTTTC.

CDR3: CASSSGTGGAGELFF. In nucleotides, the CDR3 is TGTGCCAGCAGCTCCGGGACAGGGGGGGCCGGGGAGCTGTTTTTT. The genes are TRBV5-6 and TRBJ2-2, with TRBD1 matching over 11 bases. The ends lost 3 bases at V and 6 bases at J; junction bases unmatched: 4. The CDR3 is made up of 15 amino acids. Germline V lookup: CDR1 SGHDT, CDR2 YYEEEE.

V and J are TRBV6-5 and TRBJ2-7; D is ambiguous. From germline, CDR1 is MNHEY and CDR2 SVGAGI. This CDR3 is 14 amino acids long. Trimming shortened V by 6 bases and J by 1 base, and 13 bases separated the two germline ends. The CDR3 reads CASRGPMGSYEQYF. The DNA for the CDR3 is TGTGCCAGCAGAGGGCCTATGGGGTCCTACGAGCAGTACTTC.

The chain has TRBV5-6 and TRBJ1-2, with unresolved D. From germline, CDR1 is SGHDT and CDR2 YYEEEE. V was cut by 4 bases and J by 8 bases, with 15 bases left in between. This CDR3 has 13 amino acids. CDR3 region: CASSQTRLWGYTF. DNA for the CDR3: TGTGCCAGCAGCCAAACTAGGCTCTGGGGCTACACCTTC.

The chain links TRBV11-3 to TRBJ2-7; the match to TRBD1 covers 12 bases. Germline V gives CDR1 SGHNT, CDR2 YENEEA. The CDR3 has 16 residues. With 5 bases clipped from V and 5 bases from J, the junction kept 10 bases outside the gene matches. CDR3 nucleotides: TGTGCCAGCAGCCTCGGGGGACAGGGGGCTTACCACGAGCAGTACTTC. It specifies CASSLGGQGAYHEQYF.

The chain joins TRBV21-1 to TRBJ2-7; the D call of TRBD2 is as the table states it, not checked on the DNA. TRBV21-1 is designated a pseudogene. The CDR3 consists of 17 residues. The chain's CDR3 is CASSKGCGSRSFYEQYF. The CDR3 DNA sequence: TGTGCCAGCAGCAAAGGCTGCGGGTCTCGGAGTTTCTACGAGCAGTACTTC.

V usage is TRBV10-2 and J usage is TRBJ1-5; 10 bases align to TRBD1. In germline, CDR1 is WSHSY, CDR2 SAAADI. The CDR3 consists of 16 residues. V lost 6 bases to trimming and J lost 0 bases; unmatched junction nucleotides: 5. CDR3 sequence (DNA): TGCGCCAGCAGGGACAGGGGGACAAATAGCAATCAGCCCCAGCATTTT. This sequence encodes CASRDRGTNSNQPQHF.

The J gene is TRBJ1-4, the V gene TRBV18; weak D call: TRBD1 (5 bases). Germline-derived CDR1 and CDR2 are KGHSH and LQKENI. V was trimmed by 5 bases and J by 6 bases, leaving 13 bases between them. This CDR3 contains 14 residues. CDR3 in DNA: TGTGCCAGCTCAGCAAGGGGCGGATATGAAAAACTGTTTTTT. This codes for CASSARGGYEKLFF.

The rearrangement joins TRBV9 to TRBJ2-4; 9 bases map to TRBD2. Germline V CDR1 and CDR2: SGDLS, YYNGEE. The CDR3 covers 19 residues. Unmatched junction bases numbered 14, after V lost 4 bases and J lost 0 bases. CDR3 DNA: TGTGCCAGCAGCCCCTTCGGGGGAGCGGGGGGATTAGCCAAAAACATTCAGTACTTC. Encoded protein: CASSPFGGAGGLAKNIQYF.

This chain links TRBV5-6 with TRBJ2-1; D gene ambiguous. Trimming stripped 0 bases from V and 1 base from J, with 11 bases between. The CDR3 runs to 16 residues. Looked up from germline, CDR1 is SGHDT and CDR2 is YYEEEE. In DNA form, the CDR3 reads TGTGCCAGCAGCTTGGCTGGGCAGCGATCCTACAATGAGCAGTTCTTC. Its translation: CASSLAGQRSYNEQFF.

V is TRBV18 and J is TRBJ1-5; D ambiguous. Per germline, CDR1 KGHSH and CDR2 LQKENI. The CDR3 totals 16 residues. Trimming cost V 4 bases and J 0 bases, with 13 bases left between them. For the CDR3, the DNA is TGTGCCAGCTCACTATTCTCGAGGGATAGCAATCAGCCCCAGCATTTT. Its translation is CASSLFSRDSNQPQHF.